The 9 T cell receptor beta chains below come from one sample, sequenced in a study of T cell responses to AZD1222 COVID-19 vaccine. Assay used: immunoSEQ multiplex PCR; TCRdb lists only in-frame clones, some missing. Altogether about 150,000 clones are present, about 89% being singletons, with the ten largest covering approximately 5.1%. Sample: peripheral blood, taken on day 0 of AZD1222 vaccination. These receptors were taken from an adult in good health.

This clone was observed a single time. V gene TRBV9 combines with J gene TRBJ1-2; 8 nucleotides align to TRBD1. The CDR3 is 15 residues long. V lost 0 bases, J lost 3 bases, and 4 bases stayed unmatched. Germline lookup yields CDR1 SGDLS and CDR2 YYNGEE. DNA of the CDR3: TGTGCCAGCAGCGTAGAGGCAGGGGGCGACTATGGCTACACCTTC. Translation gives CASSVEAGGDYGYTF.

The gene calls are TRBV6-4 and TRBJ2-7; 13 bases are a match to TRBD2. CDR3 length: 14 amino acids. The germline V gene encodes CDR1 MRHNA and CDR2 SNTAGT. Trimming removed 6 bases from V and 9 bases from J; junction bases left unmatched: 8. The CDR3 bases are TGTGCCAGCAGGACCGGGACTAGCGGGACTAGGCAGTACTTC. It yields the protein CASRTGTSGTRQYF.

This chain uses TRBV29-1 with TRBJ2-2; D might be TRBD2 (5 bases). CDR3 length: 15 residues. Germline-derived CDR1 and CDR2 are SQVTM and ANQGSEA. V was pared by 0 bases and J by 3 bases, with 11 bases between. The CDR3 here is CSVEDSGLHTGELFF. The DNA for the CDR3 is TGCAGCGTTGAAGATTCAGGACTCCACACCGGGGAGCTGTTTTTT.

The rearrangement uses TRBV27 and TRBJ1-1, with unresolved D. The CDR3 runs 15 residues. V was clipped by 6 bases and J by 3 bases, with 17 bases between them. CDR1 and CDR2 (germline): MNHEY, SMNVEV (reference sequence). The CDR3 protein is CASRPPEAVDTEAFF. In DNA form, the CDR3 reads TGTGCCAGCAGGCCCCCGGAGGCGGTGGACACTGAAGCTTTCTTT.

The chain carries TRBV14 and TRBJ2-1; the D gene is possibly TRBD2 (7 bases). Trimming cost V 4 bases and J 2 bases, with 15 bases left between them. The CDR3 totals 16 residues. Germline V CDR1 and CDR2: SGHDN, FVKESK. CDR3 residues: CASSRTGLAAYNEQFF. CDR3 sequence (DNA): TGTGCCAGCAGCCGAACAGGGCTAGCGGCCTACAATGAGCAGTTCTTC.

The chain links TRBV11-2 to TRBJ1-1; D uncertain. V gave up 4 bases and J gave up 2 bases, with 14 bases separating them. This CDR3 has 15 amino acids. Germline V lookup: CDR1 SGHAT, CDR2 FQNNGV. CDR3 sequence reads: CASSWSGRGNTEAFF. The CDR3 DNA reads TGTGCCAGCAGCTGGTCTGGACGAGGCAACACTGAAGCTTTCTTT.

This clone was counted a few times. The chain uses TRBV18 and TRBJ1-5; perhaps TRBD1 as D (5 bases). Deletions cut 6 bases from V and 4 bases from J, with 13 bases between. CDR1 is KGHSH and CDR2 is LQKENI in the germline V gene. The CDR3 sequence is 14 residues long. The CDR3 DNA is TGTGCCAGCTCTCAGGACGGGGGGAATCAGCCCCAGCATTTT. It is translated as CASSQDGGNQPQHF. Looking up the rest from reference TRBV18 and TRBJ1-5 gives the full variable domain: NAGVMQNPRHLVRRRGQEARLRCSPMKGHSHVYWYRQLPEEGLKFMVYLQKENIIDESGMPKERFSAEFPKEGPSILRIQQVVRGDSAAYFCASSQDGGNQPQHFGDGTRLSIL.

The chain recombines TRBV10-3 with TRBJ1-1; possibly TRBD1 for D (5 bases). This CDR3 is 14 amino acids long. V was pared by 4 bases and J by 3 bases, with 12 bases between. Looked up from germline, CDR1 is ENHRY and CDR2 is SYGVKD. The CDR3 loop is CAISGERGDTEAFF. CDR3 coding DNA: TGTGCCATCAGTGGGGAGAGGGGAGACACTGAAGCTTTCTTT.

This rearrangement joins TRBV7-3 to TRBJ2-5; D tentatively reads TRBD1 or TRBD2 (5 bases each). The CDR3 extends over 17 amino acids. V lost 5 bases and J lost 4, with 23 bases in between. In germline, CDR1 is SGHTA, CDR2 FQGTGA. CDR3 sequence reads: CASSPGRGRGDGETQYF. The CDR3 nucleotides read TGTGCCAGCAGCCCTGGGCGAGGCCGAGGGGATGGAGAGACCCAGTACTTC. Full variable domain (rest looked up from reference TRBV7-3 and TRBJ2-5): GAGVSQTPSNKVTEKGKYVELRCDPISGHTALYWYRQSLGQGPEFLIYFQGTGAADDSGLPNDRFFAVRPEGSVSTLKIQRTERGDSAVYLCASSPGRGRGDGETQYFGPGTRLLVL.